This TCR beta chain was sequenced in a study of shared clonotypes between healthy human individuals. Study-level background: The cohort had two women and three men, ages 18 to 49.

Looked up from germline, CDR1 is SNHLY and CDR2 is FYNNEI. V was cut by 6 bases and J by 0 bases, with 12 bases left in between. The CDR3 has 15 residues. Here immunoSEQ multiplex PCR was the method, and the copy in TCRdb shows in-frame clones only, minus some. Among 2 million or so clones, 85% to 95% were seen once, and the ten largest hold about 0.13%. Study-level results: Sampling covered nothing but blood. Tissue TCR repertoires likely differ from those found in blood.

For this clone: Its target is unknown.

Within Nashville, Tennessee resided all donors, each a Caucasian adult. CD4+ cells underwent separation, giving CD45RA+ naive and CD45RA-negative memory subsets. This clonotype was obtained from a man aged 18 to 30 in good health. What was sequenced was naive CD4+ T cells sorted from blood. Subset defined: CD45RA+ positively selected. This rearrangement joins TRBV2 to TRBJ1-5, with D unclear. Here the CDR3 DNA reads TGTGCCAGCAGCTCTTCAGGATATAGCAATCAGCCCCAGCATTTT. It yields the protein CASSSSGYSNQPQHF.